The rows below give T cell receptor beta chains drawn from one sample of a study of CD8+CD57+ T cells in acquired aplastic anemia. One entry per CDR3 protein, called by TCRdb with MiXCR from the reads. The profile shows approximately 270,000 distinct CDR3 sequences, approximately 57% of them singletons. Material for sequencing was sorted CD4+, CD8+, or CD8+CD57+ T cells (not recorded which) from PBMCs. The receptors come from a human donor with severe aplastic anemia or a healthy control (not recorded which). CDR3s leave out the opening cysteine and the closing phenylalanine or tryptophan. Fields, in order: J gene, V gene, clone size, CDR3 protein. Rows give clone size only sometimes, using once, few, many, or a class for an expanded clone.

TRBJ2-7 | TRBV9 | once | ASSEVHYEQY
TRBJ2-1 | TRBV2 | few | ASSLVPDTYDEQF
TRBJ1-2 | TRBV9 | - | ASSVEDRGFSGYT
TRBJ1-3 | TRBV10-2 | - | ASRVGTAGNTIY
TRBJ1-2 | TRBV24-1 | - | ATSDFRGAGYT
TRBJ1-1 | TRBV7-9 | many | ASSPTQGAATEAF
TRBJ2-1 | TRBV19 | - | ASSIDTTRNEQF
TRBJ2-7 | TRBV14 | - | ANTPRLAGCEQY
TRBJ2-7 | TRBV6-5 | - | ASIRANEQY
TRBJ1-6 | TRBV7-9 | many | ASSPGTGSPLH
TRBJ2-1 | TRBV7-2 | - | ASSLGRRLAGEIGSSYNEQF
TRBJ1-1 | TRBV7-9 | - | ASSSGQPTEAF
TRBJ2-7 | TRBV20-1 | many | SGDRGLADSYEQY
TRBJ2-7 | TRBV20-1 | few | SARDYHEQY
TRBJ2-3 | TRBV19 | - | ASSARDLRSADTQY
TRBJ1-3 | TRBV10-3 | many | AIGREEDGNTIY
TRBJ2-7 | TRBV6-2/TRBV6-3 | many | ASARDRPYEQY
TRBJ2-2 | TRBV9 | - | ASSVDLEPLTVTGELF
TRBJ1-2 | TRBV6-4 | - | ASRGGGNYGYT
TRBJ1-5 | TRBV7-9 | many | ASSSQGGQPQH
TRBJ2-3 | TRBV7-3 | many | ASSPGGGTQY
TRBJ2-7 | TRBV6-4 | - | ASNTHFPRREQY
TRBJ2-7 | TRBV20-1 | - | SARKVYEQY